A selection of T cell receptor beta chains follows, all from one sample in a study of blood T cell repertoires in COVID-19. Sequenced by immunoSEQ multiplex PCR; TCRdb stores in-frame clones only, minus some. The table has about 520,000 clones, 80% to 90% seen once; the top ten hold 3% to 3.5%. Sequenced material: peripheral blood. The origin of the receptors is a human donor in a cohort sampled during active COVID-19. The CDR3 runs from the conserved cysteine through the conserved F or W.

V,J,CDR3
TRBV6-6,TRBJ2-7,CASSYHREGDEQYF
TRBV30,TRBJ1-4,CASGRGTNEKLFF
TRBV18,TRBJ1-3,CASSKEAAGSGNTIYF
TRBV6-5,TRBJ1-2,CASSQRQYGYTF
TRBV5-6,TRBJ2-5,CASTRDRGETQYF
TRBV28,TRBJ1-3,CASTRQATGNTIYF
TRBV11-2,TRBJ1-6,CASSLDRGLNSPLHF
TRBV5-8,TRBJ1-6,CASSLPPAGGGSPLHF
TRBV6-2/TRBV6-3,TRBJ2-2,CASSYSIGRGNTGELFF
TRBV11-1,TRBJ2-3,CASSLGLAGGGGTQYF
TRBV6-5,TRBJ1-5,CASSYSIQGSQPQHF
TRBV5-1,TRBJ2-6,CASSLGGQGANVLTF
TRBV4-1,TRBJ2-1,CASSQGGGNEQFF
TRBV7-9,TRBJ2-7,CASSKPHEVGRSGRVAYEQYF
TRBV30,TRBJ1-2,CAWSWHYLPPPYTF